The 22 T cell receptor beta chains given below trace back to one sample, sequenced in a study of T cell responses to AZD1222 COVID-19 vaccine. This table comes from immunoSEQ multiplex PCR, and its TCRdb copy is limited to in-frame clones, with some not included. In the table there are over 150,000 clones, 88% of which are singletons. This specimen consisted of peripheral blood, obtained on day 0 of AZD1222 vaccination. The receptor source for this set is an adult in good health.

This sequence joins TRBV14 and TRBJ1-4; no clear D gene. V lost 4 bases, J lost 5 bases, and 20 bases lay in between. CDR1 is SGHDN, CDR2 FVKESK, per germline. This CDR3 is 17 amino acids long. Written as DNA, the CDR3 is TGTGCCAGCAGCCGCTGGACGGCCTCTATTTTCAATGAAAAACTGTTTTTT. The encoded protein is CASSRWTASIFNEKLFF.

This clone was detected only once. The rearrangement joins TRBV7-3 to TRBJ2-2; 8 bases are shared with TRBD1. Germline CDR1 and CDR2: SGHTA and FQGTGA. The CDR3 consists of 14 residues. The trim removed 3 bases at V and 3 bases at J, leaving 0 bases unmatched. The CDR3 region is CASSLDRDTGELFF. DNA of the CDR3: TGTGCCAGCAGCTTGGACAGGGACACCGGGGAGCTGTTTTTT.

The chain carries TRBV27 and TRBJ1-6; perhaps TRBD1 as D (6 bases). The ends were cut back, 6 bases at V and 5 bases at J, with 14 bases in the middle. Germline CDR1 and CDR2: MNHEY and SMNVEV (reference sequence). CDR3 length equals 15 residues. The CDR3 DNA reads TGTGCCAGCAGGGCTGGCAGGGGCAATAATTCACCCCTCCACTTT. This translates into CASRAGRGNNSPLHF.

The chain is built from TRBV14 and TRBJ1-1; tentative D call: TRBD1 (5 bases). The CDR3 contains 19 residues. Looked up from germline, CDR1 is SGHDN and CDR2 is FVKESK. Trimming pared 0 bases from V and 2 bases from J, leaving 22 bases between. CDR3: CASSQDLGEGALLNTEAFF. The DNA of the CDR3 is TGTGCCAGCAGCCAAGATCTCGGGGAAGGGGCCTTGCTTAACACTGAAGCTTTCTTT.

The rearrangement links TRBV5-6 to TRBJ1-2; 9 bases match TRBD1. The CDR3 covers 15 residues. CDR1 is SGHDT, CDR2 YYEEEE, per germline. V shed 4 bases, J shed 5 bases, and the junction held 9 bases outside the gene matches. CDR3 protein: CASSRRTGANYGYTF. In DNA, the CDR3 is TGTGCCAGCAGCCGCCGGACAGGGGCCAATTATGGCTACACCTTC.

V is TRBV10-2 and J is TRBJ1-4; 9 nucleotides line up with TRBD1. This CDR3 has 16 amino acids. Germline CDR1 WSHSY, CDR2 SAAADI. V lost 1 base and J lost 5; bases outside the gene matches: 5. The chain's CDR3 is CASSELTGTGNEKLFF. The CDR3 nucleotides read TGCGCCAGCAGTGAGTTAACCGGGACAGGGAATGAAAAACTGTTTTTT.

The V and J genes are TRBV20-1 and TRBJ2-4, with D perhaps matching TRBD1 (6 bases). The CDR3 contains 11 residues. The germline CDR1 and CDR2 sequences are DFQATT and SNEGSKA (reference sequence). The CDR3 reads CSRKKGDIQYF. In DNA form, the CDR3 reads TGCAGCCGTAAGAAGGGGGACATTCAGTACTTC.

The chain carries TRBV28 and TRBJ1-1, with D uncertain. V lost 7 bases and J lost 0, with 12 bases in between. The germline gives CDR1 MDHEN, CDR2 SYDVKM. This CDR3 is built from 14 residues. This CDR3 reads CASKLLHMNTEAFF. The CDR3 DNA follows: TGTGCCAGCAAATTACTACACATGAACACTGAAGCTTTCTTT.

V is TRBV9 and J is TRBJ2-5, with 10 positions matching TRBD2. The junction had 7 bases not matched to a gene; V was cut back by 0 bases and J by 5 bases. The CDR3 contains 16 residues. Germline V gene sequence: CDR1 SGDLS, CDR2 YYNGEE. DNA of the CDR3: TGTGCCAGCAGCGTAGCAGCGGGAGGGCCGGGGGAGACCCAGTACTTC. Its protein is CASSVAAGGPGETQYF.

The genes are TRBV18 and TRBJ2-2; D possibly matches TRBD1 or TRBD2 (5 bases each). V was shortened by 7 bases and J by 4 bases, with 16 bases between the two germline ends. The CDR3 runs 15 residues. Germline V lookup: CDR1 KGHSH, CDR2 LQKENI. The CDR3 loop reads CASFSRDRGTGELFF. The DNA of the CDR3 is TGTGCCAGCTTTTCCCGGGACCGTGGCACCGGGGAGCTGTTTTTT.

J is TRBJ1-1 and V is TRBV6-4; 7 nucleotides align to TRBD1. This CDR3 region has 13 residues. Germline V gives CDR1 MRHNA, CDR2 SNTAGT. With V trimmed by 5 bases and J by 3 bases, 3 bases remained unmatched. CDR3: CASSSDRDTEAFF. The CDR3, as DNA: TGTGCCAGCAGTTCTGACAGGGACACTGAAGCTTTCTTT.

The CDR3 DNA sequence: TGTGCCAGCAGCTTAAGTATCCCAGGGAGGCTGGGTAACTATGGCTACACCTTC. This codes for CASSLSIPGRLGNYGYTF. This sequence joins TRBV7-8 and TRBJ1-2; D is possibly TRBD1 (5 bases). Trimming shortened V by 2 bases and J by 1 base, and 20 bases separated the two germline ends. CDR1 is SGHVS and CDR2 is FQNEAQ in the germline V gene. This CDR3 is 18 amino acids long. The full variable domain, completed using reference TRBV7-8 and TRBJ1-2, is GAGVSQSPRYKVAKRGQDVALRCDPISGHVSLFWYQQALGQGPEFLTYFQNEAQLDKSGLPSDRFFAERPEGSVSTLKIQRTQQEDSAVYLCASSLSIPGRLGNYGYTFGSGTRLTVV.

The chain carries TRBV27 and TRBJ2-5; tentative D call: TRBD1 (6 bases). CDR3 length: 15 amino acids. V shed 6 bases and J shed 5 bases, with 19 bases lying between them. Germline CDR1 reads MNHEY; CDR2 reads SMNVEV (reference sequence). CDR3 coding DNA: TGTGCCAGCAGGCAAACAGGGATTCCGGGGGAGACCCAGTACTTC. This encodes CASRQTGIPGETQYF.

Only one count was recorded for this clone. V is TRBV3-1 (or the pseudogene TRBV3-2) and J is TRBJ1-2, with D unresolved. The V gene's germline CDR1 is LGHDT and CDR2 YNNKEL (reference sequence). V lost 1 base to trimming and J lost 8 bases, with 17 bases between them. This CDR3 is 15 amino acids long. The CDR3 is CASSQVTRPGEGYTF. The CDR3 coding sequence is TGTGCCAGCAGCCAAGTAACCAGGCCCGGGGAGGGCTACACCTTC.

The CDR3 DNA sequence: TGTGCCAGCACCACTTCTACCGCTTACGGGCGAGTCTATGGCTACACCTTC. The encoded protein is CASTTSTAYGRVYGYTF. The chain links TRBV28 to TRBJ1-2; D remains ambiguous. Germline V gives CDR1 MDHEN, CDR2 SYDVKM. The CDR3 loop spans 17 amino acids. V lost 7 bases to trimming and J lost 4 bases, with 25 bases between them.

The chain has TRBV10-3 and TRBJ1-1, with D possibly being TRBD1 (6 bases). Germline assignment: CDR1 ENHRY and CDR2 SYGVKD. The length of the CDR3 is 14 residues. Trimming stripped 7 bases from V and 4 bases from J, with 16 bases between. The CDR3, as DNA: TGTGCCATCAATCACCAGGGAGGGGGCACTGAAGCTTTCTTT. Translated, it gives CAINHQGGGTEAFF.

The CDR3 reads CASSLRGTEAFF. The CDR3 DNA reads as TGTGCCAGCAGTCTCAGGGGCACTGAAGCTTTCTTT. The rearrangement joins TRBV28 to TRBJ1-1; tentative D call: TRBD1 (6 bases). Trimming took off 5 bases at V and 4 bases at J, with 8 bases between the two ends. The CDR3 contains 12 residues. Germline V CDR1 and CDR2: MDHEN, SYDVKM.

This clone was seen only once. The rearrangement links TRBV11-2 to TRBJ2-7; 7 nucleotides line up with TRBD2. Losses at the gene ends were 4 bases for V and 3 bases for J; bases not matched to a gene: 6. CDR3 length: 14 residues. Germline CDR1 and CDR2: SGHAT and FQNNGV. The CDR3 sequence: CASSSTGGSYEQYF. In DNA form, the CDR3 reads TGTGCCAGCAGCTCGACCGGGGGGAGCTACGAGCAGTACTTC.

The rearrangement joins TRBV6-5 to TRBJ2-7; D is perhaps TRBD2 (5 bases). The CDR3 contains 14 residues. Looked up from germline, CDR1 is MNHEY and CDR2 is SVGAGI. Between the trimmed V and J ends, which lost 9 bases and 6 bases, there was a span of 21 bases. The DNA for the CDR3 is TGTGCCAGTCGTCAGCGGACCCCGCCTTTCGAGCAGTACTTC. Translation: CASRQRTPPFEQYF.

The rearrangement links TRBV18 to TRBJ1-1; D not resolved. This CDR3 is built from 14 residues. From germline, CDR1 is KGHSH and CDR2 LQKENI. Deletions cut 3 bases from V and 4 bases from J, with 12 bases between. In DNA, the CDR3 is TGTGCCAGCTCACCGAGGGCCGAGGGCACTGAAGCTTTCTTT. Encoded protein: CASSPRAEGTEAFF.

In regard to this clone: The identical CDR3 is also encoded by other nucleotide sequences in the sample. This rearrangement joins TRBV7-9 to TRBJ1-2; weak D call: TRBD1 (6 bases). Between the trimmed V and J ends, which lost 2 bases and 8 bases, there was a span of 6 bases. The CDR3 runs to 11 residues. CDR1 is SEHNR, CDR2 FQNEAQ, per germline (reference sequence). CDR3 sequence: CASSLQGGYTF. DNA of the CDR3: TGTGCCAGCAGCTTACAGGGGGGCTACACCTTC. Full variable domain (missing parts from reference TRBV7-9 and TRBJ1-2): DTGVSQNPRHKITKRGQNVTFRCDPISEHNRLYWYRQTLGQGPEFLTYFQNEAQLEKSRLLSDRFSAERPKGSFSTLEIQRTEQGDSAMYLCASSLQGGYTFGSGTRLTVV.

The chain recombines TRBV28 with TRBJ1-2; D is ambiguous. This CDR3 region has 14 residues. The V end was cut by 7 bases, the J end by 5 bases, with 17 bases between. In germline, CDR1 is MDHEN, CDR2 SYDVKM. DNA for the CDR3: TGTGCCAGCACCAACCTCTCAGTTGCGTATGGCTACACCTTC. Translation: CASTNLSVAYGYTF.